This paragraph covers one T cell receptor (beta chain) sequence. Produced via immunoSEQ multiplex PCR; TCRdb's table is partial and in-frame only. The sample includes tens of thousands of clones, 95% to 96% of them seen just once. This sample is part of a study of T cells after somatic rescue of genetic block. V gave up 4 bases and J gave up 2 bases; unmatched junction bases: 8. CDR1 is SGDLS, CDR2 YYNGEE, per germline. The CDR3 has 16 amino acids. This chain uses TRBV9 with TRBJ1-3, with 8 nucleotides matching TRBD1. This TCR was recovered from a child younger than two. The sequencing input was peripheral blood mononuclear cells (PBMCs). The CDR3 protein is CASSQGQGGPGNTIYF. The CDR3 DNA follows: TGTGCCAGCAGCCAAGGACAGGGCGGACCTGGAAACACCATATATTTT.